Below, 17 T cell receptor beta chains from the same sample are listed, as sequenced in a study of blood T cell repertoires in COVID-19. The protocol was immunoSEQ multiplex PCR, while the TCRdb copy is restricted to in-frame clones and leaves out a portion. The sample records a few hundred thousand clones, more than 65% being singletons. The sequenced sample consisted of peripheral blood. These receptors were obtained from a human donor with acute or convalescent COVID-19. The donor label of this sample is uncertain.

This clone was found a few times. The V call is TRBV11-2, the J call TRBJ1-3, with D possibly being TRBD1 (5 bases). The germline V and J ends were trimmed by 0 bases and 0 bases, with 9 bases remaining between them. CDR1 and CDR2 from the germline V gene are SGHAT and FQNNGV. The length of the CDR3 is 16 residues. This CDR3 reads CASSLDGGYSGNTIYF. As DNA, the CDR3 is TGTGCCAGCAGCTTAGATGGGGGGTACTCTGGAAACACCATATATTTT.

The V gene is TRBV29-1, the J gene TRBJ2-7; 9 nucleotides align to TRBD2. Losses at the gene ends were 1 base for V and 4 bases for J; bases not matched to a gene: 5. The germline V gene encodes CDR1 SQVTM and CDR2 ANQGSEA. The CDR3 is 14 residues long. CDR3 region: CSVEGREGSYEQYF. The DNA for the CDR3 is TGCAGCGTTGAAGGGCGGGAGGGCTCATACGAGCAGTACTTC.

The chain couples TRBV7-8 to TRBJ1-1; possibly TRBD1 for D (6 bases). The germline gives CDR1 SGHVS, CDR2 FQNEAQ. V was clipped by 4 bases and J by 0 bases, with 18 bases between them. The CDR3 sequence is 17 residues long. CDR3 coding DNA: TGTGCCAGCAGCTCTCTCGGGACATTATATATGAACACTGAAGCTTTCTTT. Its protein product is CASSSLGTLYMNTEAFF.

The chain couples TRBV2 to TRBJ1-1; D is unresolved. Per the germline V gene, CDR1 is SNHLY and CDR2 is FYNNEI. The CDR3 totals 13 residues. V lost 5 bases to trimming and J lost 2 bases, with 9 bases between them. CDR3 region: CASSPVINTEAFF. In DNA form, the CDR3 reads TGTGCCAGCAGTCCAGTCATCAACACTGAAGCTTTCTTT.

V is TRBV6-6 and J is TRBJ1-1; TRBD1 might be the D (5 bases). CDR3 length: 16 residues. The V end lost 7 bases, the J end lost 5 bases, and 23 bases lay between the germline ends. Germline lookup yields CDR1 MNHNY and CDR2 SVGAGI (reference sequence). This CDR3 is CASTPARPGRLTEAFF. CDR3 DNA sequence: TGTGCCAGCACCCCTGCTCGTCCAGGGCGGCTGACTGAAGCTTTCTTT.

CDR3 coding DNA: TGTGCCAGCCGACTAGCGGGTGTTAGCTCCTACGAGCAGTACTTC. Residues: CASRLAGVSSYEQYF. The chain combines TRBV7-2 with TRBJ2-7; 10 bases fit TRBD2. V lost 8 bases and J lost 0; bases outside the gene matches: 7. The CDR3 contains 15 residues. Germline V gene data show CDR1 as SGHTA and CDR2 as FQGNSA.

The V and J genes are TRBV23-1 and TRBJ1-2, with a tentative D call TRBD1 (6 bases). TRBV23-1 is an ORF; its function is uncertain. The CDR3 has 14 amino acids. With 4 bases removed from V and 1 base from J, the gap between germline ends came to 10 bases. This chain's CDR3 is CASSPDRINYGYTF. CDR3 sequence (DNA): TGCGCCAGCAGTCCGGACAGAATTAACTATGGCTACACCTTC.

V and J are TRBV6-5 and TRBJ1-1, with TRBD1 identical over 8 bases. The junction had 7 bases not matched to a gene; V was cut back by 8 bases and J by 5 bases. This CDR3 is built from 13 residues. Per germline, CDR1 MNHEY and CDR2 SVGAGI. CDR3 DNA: TGTGCCAGCTCGCAGGACAGGGTGACTGAAGCTTTCTTT. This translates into CASSQDRVTEAFF.

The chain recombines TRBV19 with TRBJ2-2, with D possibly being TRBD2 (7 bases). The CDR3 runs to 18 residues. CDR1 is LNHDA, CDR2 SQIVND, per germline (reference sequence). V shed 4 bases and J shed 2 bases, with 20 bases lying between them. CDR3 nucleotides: TGTGCCAGTAGTAGGGTACTAGCGAGGGGGTTTAACACCGGGGAGCTGTTTTTT. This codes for CASSRVLARGFNTGELFF. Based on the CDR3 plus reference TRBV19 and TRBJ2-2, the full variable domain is DGGITQSPKYLFRKEGQNVTLSCEQNLNHDAMYWYRQDPGQGLRLIYYSQIVNDFQKGDIAEGYSVSREKKESFPLTVTSAQKNPTAFYLCASSRVLARGFNTGELFFGEGSRLTVL.

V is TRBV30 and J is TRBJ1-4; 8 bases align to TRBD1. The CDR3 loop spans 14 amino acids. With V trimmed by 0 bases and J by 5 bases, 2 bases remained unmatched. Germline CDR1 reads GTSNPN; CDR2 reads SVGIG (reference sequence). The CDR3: CAWSVQGGNEKLFF. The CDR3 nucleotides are TGTGCCTGGAGTGTACAGGGGGGAAATGAAAAACTGTTTTTT. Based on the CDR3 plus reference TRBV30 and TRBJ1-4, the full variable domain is SQTIHQWPATLVQPVGSPLSLECTVEGTSNPNLYWYRQAAGRGLQLLFYSVGIGQISSEVPQNLSASRPQDRQFILSSKKLLLSDSGFYLCAWSVQGGNEKLFFGSGTQLSVL.

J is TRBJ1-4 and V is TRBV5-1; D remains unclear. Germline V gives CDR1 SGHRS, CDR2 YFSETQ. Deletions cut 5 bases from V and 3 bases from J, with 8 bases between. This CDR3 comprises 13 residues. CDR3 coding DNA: TGCGCCAGCAGGCGGGCAGCTAATGAAAAACTGTTTTTT. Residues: CASRRAANEKLFF.

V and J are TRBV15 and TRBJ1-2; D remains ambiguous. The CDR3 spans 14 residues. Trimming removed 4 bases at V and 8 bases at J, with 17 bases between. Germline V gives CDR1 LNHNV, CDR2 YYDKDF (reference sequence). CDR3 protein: CATSKNFGLVGYTF. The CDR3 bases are TGTGCCACCAGCAAGAATTTCGGACTTGTGGGCTACACCTTC.

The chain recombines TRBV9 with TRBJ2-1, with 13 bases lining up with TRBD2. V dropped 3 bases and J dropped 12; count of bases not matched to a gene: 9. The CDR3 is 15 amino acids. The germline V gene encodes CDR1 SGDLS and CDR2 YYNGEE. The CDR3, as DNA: TGTGCCAGCAGCGCCGGACTAGCGGGAGATATAAGGCAGTTCTTC. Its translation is CASSAGLAGDIRQFF.

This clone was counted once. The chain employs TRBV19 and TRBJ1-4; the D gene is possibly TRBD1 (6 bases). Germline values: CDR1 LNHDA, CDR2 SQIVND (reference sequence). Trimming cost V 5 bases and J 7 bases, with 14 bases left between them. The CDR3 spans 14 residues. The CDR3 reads CASSGMDRGEKLFF. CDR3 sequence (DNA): TGTGCCAGTAGTGGGATGGACAGAGGTGAAAAACTGTTTTTT.

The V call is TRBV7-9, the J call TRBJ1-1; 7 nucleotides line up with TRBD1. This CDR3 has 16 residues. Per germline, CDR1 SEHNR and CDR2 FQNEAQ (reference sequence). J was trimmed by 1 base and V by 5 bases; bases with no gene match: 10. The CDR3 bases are TGTGCCAGCAGCCCAGGACAGGCCCCAGGGAACACTGAAGCTTTCTTT. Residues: CASSPGQAPGNTEAFF.

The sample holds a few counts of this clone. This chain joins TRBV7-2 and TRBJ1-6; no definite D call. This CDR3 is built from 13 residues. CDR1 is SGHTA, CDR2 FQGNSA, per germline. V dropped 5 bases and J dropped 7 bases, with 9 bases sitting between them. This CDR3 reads CASSGSRNSPLHF. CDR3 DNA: TGTGCCAGCAGCGGGAGCAGGAATTCACCCCTCCACTTT. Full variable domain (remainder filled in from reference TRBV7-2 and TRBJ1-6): GAGVSQSPSNKVTEKGKDVELRCDPISGHTALYWYRQSLGQGLEFLIYFQGNSAPDKSGLPSDRFSAERTGGSVSTLTIQRTQQEDSAVYLCASSGSRNSPLHFGNGTRLTVT.

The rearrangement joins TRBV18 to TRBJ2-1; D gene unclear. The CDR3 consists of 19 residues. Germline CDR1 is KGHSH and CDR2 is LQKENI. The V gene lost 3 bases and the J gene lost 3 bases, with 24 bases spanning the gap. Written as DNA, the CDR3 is TGTGCCAGCTCACCGAGAATAGGTCCCGGGTCTATCCTCTACAATGAGCAGTTCTTC. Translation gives CASSPRIGPGSILYNEQFF.